This TCR beta chain was recovered during a study of blood T cell repertoires in COVID-19. About the study: PBMCs, B-cell-depleted T cells, or T cells provided the cDNA or gDNA that made up the material.

The CDR3 contains 16 residues. CDR1 and CDR2 from the germline V gene are MNHEY and SVGAGI. Trimming took 0 bases from V and 3 from J, leaving 13 bases between them. Profiled with immunoSEQ multiplex PCR; TCRdb holds only in-frame clones, not every one. The sample yields 140,000 to 150,000 clones, more than 70% seen once. This chain connects TRBV6-5 to TRBJ2-3; possibly TRBD2 for D (6 bases). Sequencing was performed on peripheral blood. This TCR came from a man in his sixties with active or convalescent COVID-19. CDR3 in amino acids: CASSYSIPLATDTQYF. CDR3 coding DNA: TGTGCCAGCAGTTACTCGATACCGCTAGCGACAGATACGCAGTATTTT.